This TCR beta chain comes out of a study of beta chain features in type 1 diabetes. Study background: There was similarity between patients and healthy donors in age, gender and cell yields.

Expressed TCRB transcripts were sequenced because the entire RNA isolate underwent reverse transcription. Profiling relied on immunoSEQ multiplex PCR, and the TCRdb table lists in-frame clones only, not all of them. The profile shows 200,000 to 250,000 clones, about 9.3% of them singletons. Germline CDR1 reads MGHRA; CDR2 reads YSYEKL. After removal of 0 bases from V and 0 bases from J, the junction contained 9 bases not matched to a gene. CDR3 length: 18 amino acids. The TCR sequence derives from a woman between 18 and 29 years old in good health. The chain combines TRBV4-1 with TRBJ1-1; 8 nucleotides line up with TRBD1. Sequenced material: naive CD4+ T cells from blood. The CDR3 is CASSQDWAGQGLNTEAFF. The CDR3 coding sequence is TGCGCCAGCAGCCAAGATTGGGCAGGACAGGGATTGAACACTGAAGCTTTCTTT.